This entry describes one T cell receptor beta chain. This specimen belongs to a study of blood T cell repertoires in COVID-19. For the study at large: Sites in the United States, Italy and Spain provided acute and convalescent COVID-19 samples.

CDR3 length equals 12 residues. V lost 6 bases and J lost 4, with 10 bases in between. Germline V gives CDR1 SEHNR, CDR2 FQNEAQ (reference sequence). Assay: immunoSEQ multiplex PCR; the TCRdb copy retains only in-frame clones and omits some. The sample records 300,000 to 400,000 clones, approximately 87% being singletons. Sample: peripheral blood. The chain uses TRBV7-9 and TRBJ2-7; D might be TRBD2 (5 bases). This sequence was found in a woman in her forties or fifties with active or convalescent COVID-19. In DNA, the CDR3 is TGTGCCAGCAGTAGCGTGGGGTACGAGCAGTACTTC. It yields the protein CASSSVGYEQYF.